This passage covers 26 T cell receptor beta chains from one sample sequenced in a study of beta chain features in type 1 diabetes. Sequencing targeted expressed TCRB transcripts, as all isolated RNA had been reverse transcribed. Sequencing used immunoSEQ multiplex PCR; TCRdb keeps in-frame clones, though not all of them. The repertoire holds 450,000 to 600,000 clones, with around 28% as singletons. The specimen sequenced was naive CD4+ T cells from blood. The receptors were gathered from a man between 18 and 29 years old in good health.

The chain couples TRBV28 to TRBJ1-5, with unresolved D. The CDR3 is 15 amino acids. Germline CDR1 and CDR2: MDHEN and SYDVKM. Deletions cut 5 bases from V and 0 bases from J, with 11 bases between. CDR3 amino acids: CASSPRVGSNQPQHF. The CDR3 coding sequence is TGTGCCAGCAGTCCGCGAGTGGGTAGCAATCAGCCCCAGCATTTT.

This clone was found a few times. CDR3 residues: CASSDRGRDGYTF. Written as DNA, the CDR3 is TGTGCCAGCAGCGACAGGGGGCGGGATGGCTACACCTTC. V is TRBV7-9 and J is TRBJ1-2; 10 nucleotides agree with TRBD1. Germline V gene data show CDR1 as SEHNR and CDR2 as FQNEAQ (reference sequence). V lost 5 bases and J lost 6; bases outside the gene matches: 3. The CDR3 spans 13 residues.

The rearrangement joins TRBV7-9 to TRBJ2-1; TRBD2 matches 7 bases. V trimming: 3 bases; J trimming: 8 bases; junction bases outside the gene matches: 10. This CDR3 spans 15 amino acids. Per the germline V gene, CDR1 is SEHNR and CDR2 is FQNEAQ (reference sequence). The CDR3: CASSFWAGARDEQFF. For the CDR3, the DNA is TGTGCCAGCAGCTTTTGGGCGGGAGCACGAGATGAGCAGTTCTTC.

This clone turned up a few times. This chain connects TRBV7-2 to TRBJ2-3, with 10 bases that match TRBD2. This CDR3 comprises 16 residues. Germline CDR1 reads SGHTA; CDR2 reads FQGNSA. V lost 5 bases to trimming and J lost 1 base; unmatched junction nucleotides: 6. The CDR3 loop is CASSPTSGKRTDTQYF. CDR3 in DNA: TGTGCCAGCAGCCCCACTAGCGGGAAACGCACAGATACGCAGTATTTT.

The rearrangement uses TRBV5-1 and TRBJ2-1; no definite D call. This CDR3 region has 15 residues. The V and J ends lost 0 bases and 3 bases respectively, with 10 bases between them. Germline lookup yields CDR1 SGHRS and CDR2 YFSETQ. The CDR3 reads CASSLAQTHYNEQFF. The CDR3 DNA is TGCGCCAGCAGCTTGGCTCAGACACACTACAATGAGCAGTTCTTC.

The chain employs TRBV7-2 and TRBJ1-2; D gene ambiguous. This CDR3 contains 12 residues. The germline V gene has CDR1 SGHTA and CDR2 FQGNSA. Trimming left V 8 bases short and J 7 bases short, with 14 bases between. The CDR3 DNA follows: TGTGCCAGCTCCGACGGTCACCGTGGCTACACCTTC. Translating it yields CASSDGHRGYTF.

This clone has only a few counts. The rearrangement uses TRBV30 and TRBJ2-1; no reliable D call. V was cut by 0 bases and J by 2 bases, with 8 bases left in between. Germline V gene sequence: CDR1 GTSNPN, CDR2 SVGIG (reference sequence). This CDR3 comprises 14 residues. CDR3 amino acids: CAWSVGIPYNEQFF. The CDR3 DNA reads as TGTGCCTGGAGTGTGGGGATCCCCTACAATGAGCAGTTCTTC.

This clone was seen only a few times. The V gene is TRBV30, the J gene TRBJ1-5; unclear D gene. The length of the CDR3 is 13 residues. CDR1 GTSNPN and CDR2 SVGIG come from the germline V gene (reference sequence). The V end lost 2 bases, the J end lost 7 bases, and 12 bases lay between the germline ends. The CDR3 region is CAWSLSESQPQHF. CDR3 coding DNA: TGTGCCTGGAGTCTCTCGGAGAGCCAGCCCCAGCATTTT.

This rearrangement joins TRBV4-3 to TRBJ2-7, with 7 bases identical to TRBD2. The junction had 12 bases not matched to a gene; V was cut back by 4 bases and J by 0 bases. The CDR3 covers 17 residues. CDR1 is LGHNA and CDR2 is YSLEER in the germline V gene. This chain's CDR3 is CASSLGGVAGPSYEQYF. DNA for the CDR3: TGCGCCAGCAGCCTGGGGGGAGTAGCGGGCCCCTCCTACGAGCAGTACTTC.

This clone occurred a few times. The chain couples TRBV13 to TRBJ2-3, with 7 positions matching TRBD2. Germline V gene sequence: CDR1 PRHDT, CDR2 FYEKMQ (reference sequence). This CDR3 has 14 amino acids. V was clipped by 5 bases and J by 6 bases; unmatched bases: 8. CDR3 amino acids: CASSRRRGGDTQYF. The CDR3, as DNA: TGTGCCAGCAGCCGGCGGCGGGGAGGGGATACGCAGTATTTT.

This clone was seen a handful of times. The rearrangement links TRBV7-9 to TRBJ1-5, with a possible D match to TRBD1 (6 bases). Germline V lookup: CDR1 SEHNR, CDR2 FQNEAQ (reference sequence). The CDR3 runs to 15 residues. V was cut by 5 bases and J by 1 base, with 12 bases left in between. CDR3 in amino acids: CASSPGTPSNQPQHF. The CDR3 DNA follows: TGTGCCAGCAGCCCCGGGACACCAAGCAATCAGCCCCAGCATTTT.

The genes are TRBV7-2 and TRBJ2-1; 8 bases are shared with TRBD2. CDR1 SGHTA and CDR2 FQGNSA come from the germline V gene. Germline trimming cut 5 bases from V and 2 bases from J; bases unmatched to any gene: 11. This CDR3 is 17 amino acids long. CDR3 sequence reads: CASSPAGPGRAYNEQFF. In DNA form, the CDR3 reads TGTGCCAGCAGCCCCGCCGGTCCCGGGAGGGCCTACAATGAGCAGTTCTTC.

This clone appeared a few times. The V gene is TRBV5-1, the J gene TRBJ2-5; 8 bases align to TRBD1. V shed 4 bases and J 4 bases; nucleotides not matched to a gene: 6. The CDR3 spans 14 residues. Germline CDR1 SGHRS, CDR2 YFSETQ. CDR3 amino acids: CASSLSRGRETQYF. CDR3 in DNA: TGCGCCAGCAGCCTTTCCAGGGGGCGAGAGACCCAGTACTTC.

This clone appeared a single time. The V gene is TRBV29-1, the J gene TRBJ2-7, with a possible D match to TRBD1 (5 bases). Germline CDR1 and CDR2: SQVTM and ANQGSEA. The CDR3 extends over 11 amino acids. V gave up 7 bases and J gave up 6 bases, with 13 bases separating them. CDR3 residues: CSAYDQGEQYF. The CDR3 DNA sequence: TGCAGCGCATACGATCAGGGCGAGCAGTACTTC.

Details on this clone: The sample contains more than one DNA sequence encoding this CDR3. This chain links TRBV15 with TRBJ2-1; no clear D gene. This CDR3 contains 12 residues. Germline values: CDR1 LNHNV, CDR2 YYDKDF (reference sequence). V was trimmed by 1 base and J by 3 bases, leaving 1 base between them. This CDR3 reads CATSRVYNEQFF. The CDR3 DNA sequence: TGTGCCACCAGCAGAGTCTACAATGAGCAGTTCTTC.

This clone was recorded a few times. Written as DNA, the CDR3 is TGTGCCTGGAGTGAGGGCCTAGTTGGGGAGACCCAGTACTTC. Protein sequence: CAWSEGLVGETQYF. V usage is TRBV30 and J usage is TRBJ2-5, with D unclear. Per the germline V gene, CDR1 is GTSNPN and CDR2 is SVGIG (reference sequence). This CDR3 comprises 14 residues. V was pared by 1 base and J by 5 bases, with 14 bases between.

V and J are TRBV23-1 and TRBJ2-4; D is possibly TRBD1 (6 bases). TRBV23-1 is annotated as an ORF whose role is uncertain. Trimming removed 0 bases at V and 0 bases at J, with 12 bases between. CDR3 length equals 17 residues. In DNA, the CDR3 is TGCGCCAGCAGTCAATCGGTGAGCAGGGGAGCCAAAAACATTCAGTACTTC. Protein sequence: CASSQSVSRGAKNIQYF.

The chain combines TRBV7-9 with TRBJ1-1; D unresolved. Per the germline V gene, CDR1 is SEHNR and CDR2 is FQNEAQ (reference sequence). The CDR3 has 13 residues. With 3 bases removed from V and 4 bases from J, the gap between germline ends came to 9 bases. The CDR3: CASSFLISTEAFF. CDR3 bases: TGTGCCAGCAGCTTTTTGATTTCCACTGAAGCTTTCTTT.

This chain links TRBV6-5 with TRBJ2-3; 7 nucleotides match TRBD1. This CDR3 is 16 amino acids long. Germline V gene data show CDR1 as MNHEY and CDR2 as SVGAGI. The V and J ends lost 0 bases and 3 bases, in that order; junction bases with no gene match: 6. DNA for the CDR3: TGTGCCAGCAGTTACTCCCGGGACAGAATAACAGATACGCAGTATTTT. Translating gives CASSYSRDRITDTQYF.

The chain links TRBV5-1 to TRBJ2-7; 11 bases align to TRBD1. The CDR3 runs 15 residues. Germline CDR1 is SGHRS and CDR2 is YFSETQ. The V segment lost 3 bases and the J segment 6 bases; nucleotides outside the gene matches: 8. The CDR3 loop is CASSSDRTGGAEQYF. In DNA form, the CDR3 reads TGCGCCAGCAGCTCCGATAGGACAGGGGGCGCCGAGCAGTACTTC. Variable domain in full (rest from reference TRBV5-1 and TRBJ2-7): KAGVTQTPRYLIKTRGQQVTLSCSPISGHRSVSWYQQTPGQGLQFLFEYFSETQRNKGNFPGRFSGRQFSNSRSEMNVSTLELGDSALYLCASSSDRTGGAEQYFGPGTRLTVT.

V usage is TRBV5-1 and J usage is TRBJ2-1, with 9 bases lining up with TRBD2. The CDR3 totals 14 residues. V gave up 2 bases and J gave up 8 bases; unmatched junction bases: 5. Germline V gene lookup returns CDR1 SGHRS and CDR2 YFSETQ. The CDR3 sequence: CASSFRLAGHEQFF. The CDR3 DNA sequence: TGCGCCAGCAGCTTCAGGCTAGCGGGGCATGAGCAGTTCTTC.

In its sample, this clone was seen a few times. The chain uses TRBV29-1 and TRBJ2-1; TRBD2 aligns across 12 bases. Germline loops: CDR1 SQVTM, CDR2 ANQGSEA. With 3 bases clipped from V and 9 bases from J, the junction kept 6 bases outside the gene matches. The CDR3 is 14 residues long. The CDR3, as DNA: TGCAGCGTTGATATGCTAGCGGGAGGGTTTGAGCAGTTCTTC. It is translated as CSVDMLAGGFEQFF.

Note on this clone: In the same sample, other DNA sequences code for this CDR3. This rearrangement joins TRBV29-1 to TRBJ2-7; D is possibly TRBD1 or TRBD2 (5 bases each). Per germline, CDR1 SQVTM and CDR2 ANQGSEA. There are 11 residues in the CDR3. Trimming left V 4 bases short and J 4 bases short, with 8 bases between. The CDR3 protein is CSVGGGYEQYF. CDR3 nucleotide sequence: TGCAGCGTTGGGGGCGGGTACGAGCAGTACTTC.

The chain uses TRBV10-1 and TRBJ2-1; 7 bases line up with TRBD1. The CDR3 is made up of 12 amino acids. Germline CDR1 is WNHNN and CDR2 is SYGVQD (reference sequence). V lost 6 bases, J lost 8 bases, and 4 bases stayed unmatched. The CDR3 nucleotides read TGCGCCAGCAGCCACGACAGGGATGAGCAGTTCTTC. Its protein is CASSHDRDEQFF.

Details on this clone: Other nucleotide sequences in the sample specify the same CDR3. The V call is TRBV9, the J call TRBJ2-1; 9 nucleotides agree with TRBD2. The CDR3 is 15 residues long. CDR1 and CDR2 from the germline V gene are SGDLS and YYNGEE. J was trimmed by 2 bases and V by 2 bases; bases with no gene match: 2. The CDR3 DNA reads as TGTGCCAGCAGCGTTGCTAGCGGGACCTACAATGAGCAGTTCTTC. Amino acids: CASSVASGTYNEQFF.

This clone was recorded a few times. V is TRBV7-6 and J is TRBJ1-1; D unclear. The V end lost 0 bases, the J end lost 2 bases, and 4 bases lay between the germline ends. The CDR3 totals 13 residues. Germline lookup yields CDR1 SGHVS and CDR2 FNYEAQ. CDR3 bases: TGTGCCAGCAGCTTAGCGATAAACACTGAAGCTTTCTTT. Protein product: CASSLAINTEAFF.